This TCR beta chain was profiled in a study of blood T cell repertoires in COVID-19 (dated by TCRdb to 2020 to 2022). Regarding the research as a whole: Samples from collaborators originated in the United States, Italy and Spain and spanned both the acute and convalescent phases of COVID-19. The material from the prospective study consisted of cDNA or gDNA derived from T cells, B-cell-depleted T cells, or PBMCs. Subjects who had been exposed to COVID-19, were actively infected with it, or had recovered from it provided the deeply sampled blood TCRbeta repertoires that made up the dataset. A freely available public database, intended as a resource for researchers studying the immune response to SARS-CoV-2, is where the repertoires were released. Samples came from the ongoing ImmuneRACE study (first 160 participants) plus 1,254 subjects from 6 global collaborators. The sample metadata nearly always contained a de-identified subject ID, COVID-19 status, age in years and sex. Where available, HLA class I and class II types were obtained from metadata supplied by the sample provider rather than from assay-based typing.

The full study reports these points: How much clinical and demographic metadata was included differed by source and by participant, and the metadata was provided uncurated.

The immunoSEQ Assay, a bias-controlled multiplex PCR, was used to amplify TCRbeta CDR3 regions from genomic DNA. Processing in the source paper ran as follows. Nucleated cell counts per sample were estimated from amplification of reference gene primers within the assay. To quantify the absolute abundance of each unique TCRbeta CDR3 rearrangement, sequence reads were collapsed and filtered. For each sample, productive Simpson clonality was calculated as the square root of Simpson's diversity index over productive rearrangements. The table comes from immuneACCESS by way of TCRdb, which keeps in-frame sequences with V and J called. Part of the clones is missing from these tables; in studies checked, under half for an unresolved V gene and the rest for unknown reasons. V, J and clone size are those of that table, while D and trimming were read from the DNA. The sample yields about 73,000 clones; roughly 83% were counted once. Of the sample, approximately 2.5% is held by the ten largest clones.

Whole blood was collected in K2EDTA tubes by collaborating institutions according to the institutions' own protocols. For TCRbeta analysis, collaborator samples were shipped as frozen whole blood, as isolated PBMCs, or as DNA extracted from either sample type. To note about this clone: Its cognate antigen has yet to be identified. Within one base of it there is no much larger clone, and no base qualities were kept.

From the cysteine up to the phenylalanine, the CDR3 has a length of 14 residues. Kept here is only the CDR3 DNA, which spans 42 bases and is read in frame from base 1. V is cut by 2 bases and J by 2 bases, and the space between the germline ends is 9 bases. As encoded in the germline V gene, CDR1 is SNHLY while CDR2 is FYNNEI. Sequenced sample: peripheral blood. The sequence came from a man older than 75 with active or convalescent COVID-19. The chain is assembled from TRBV2 and TRBJ1-2; a tentative D match to TRBD1 spans 5 bases. The CDR3 loop reads CASSETGRNYGYTF. The DNA sequence is as follows: TGTGCCAGCAGTGAAACAGGCCGGAACTATGGCTACACCTTC. The CDR3, completed at both ends by the reference TRBV2 and TRBJ1-2 genes, gives the full variable domain EPEVTQTPSHQVTQMGQEVILRCVPISNHLYFYWYRQILGQKVEFLVSFYNNEISEKSEIFDDQFSVERPDGSNFTLKIRSTKLEDSAMYFCASSETGRNYGYTFGSGTRLTVV.